The 26 T cell receptor beta chains below come from one sample, sequenced in a study of sequential checkpoint blockade in melanoma. Treatment denoted: randomized to nivolumab then ipilimumab (arm A) or the reverse (arm B). The method was immunoSEQ multiplex PCR; TCRdb's version includes in-frame clones alone and lacks a portion of them. Seen here are around 3,000 clones, about 31% observed once, and the top ten hold approximately 10%. This specimen was tumor tissue (inferred from file names), taken from a patient given nivolumab and ipilimumab in sequence. Receptor source: a human donor with melanoma.

This clone came up a few times. This chain connects TRBV7-5 to TRBJ2-2. TRBV7-5 is a pseudogene segment. CDR3 length: 16 amino acids. The CDR3 loop reads CASSALALDGTGELFF. The DNA for the CDR3 is TGTGCCAGCAGCGCCCTGGCGTTAGATGGGACCGGGGAGCTGTTTTTT.

This sequence joins TRBV18 and TRBJ2-1; D might be TRBD2 (6 bases). CDR1 and CDR2 from the germline V gene are KGHSH and LQKENI. Deletions cut 0 bases from V and 2 bases from J, with 17 bases between. CDR3 length: 18 amino acids. The chain's CDR3 is CASSPPAVPDYTYNEQFF. The CDR3 DNA reads TGTGCCAGCTCACCACCGGCTGTCCCGGACTACACCTACAATGAGCAGTTCTTC.

V gene TRBV28 combines with J gene TRBJ2-3; D possibly corresponds to TRBD1 (6 bases). Germline-derived CDR1 and CDR2 are MDHEN and SYDVKM. V lost 2 bases to trimming and J lost 2 bases, with 14 bases between them. The CDR3 sequence is 16 residues long. The CDR3 bases are TGTGCCAGCAGTTTAACAGGGACCGCTCTCACAGATACGCAGTATTTT. Encoded protein: CASSLTGTALTDTQYF.

The rearrangement links TRBV5-1 to TRBJ2-7; TRBD2 agrees at 9 bases. Germline values: CDR1 SGHRS, CDR2 YFSETQ. J was trimmed by 2 bases and V by 2 bases; bases with no gene match: 11. The CDR3 sequence is 17 residues long. The CDR3 here is CASSFRRLGGRAYEQYF. DNA for the CDR3: TGCGCCAGCAGCTTTAGAAGACTCGGCGGGAGGGCCTACGAGCAGTACTTC.

This sequence joins TRBV28 and TRBJ1-5, with TRBD1 as a possible D gene (5 bases). Trimming pared 5 bases from V and 0 bases from J, leaving 11 bases between. This CDR3 spans 15 amino acids. Germline V gives CDR1 MDHEN, CDR2 SYDVKM. This chain's CDR3 is CASSPPGASNQPQHF. Here the CDR3 DNA reads TGTGCCAGCAGTCCCCCCGGGGCTAGCAATCAGCCCCAGCATTTT.

This clone is classed as large (0.1 to 1%). This chain joins TRBV6-8 and TRBJ2-2; D is unresolved. Between the trimmed V and J ends, which lost 6 bases and 4 bases, there was a span of 18 bases. The CDR3 consists of 16 residues. Per the germline V gene, CDR1 is MNHGY and CDR2 is SAAAGT. The CDR3 protein is CASSPEVSPATGELFF. CDR3 DNA: TGTGCCAGCAGCCCTGAGGTATCCCCCGCCACCGGGGAGCTGTTTTTT.

The V call is TRBV6-8, the J call TRBJ2-1; 14 positions match TRBD2. V shed 6 bases, J shed 8 bases, and the junction held 6 bases outside the gene matches. The V gene's germline CDR1 is MNHGY and CDR2 SAAAGT. The CDR3 covers 15 residues. The CDR3 region is CASRSGTSGRYEQFF. The CDR3 region has the DNA TGTGCCAGCAGGAGCGGGACTAGCGGGAGATATGAGCAGTTCTTC.

The rearrangement joins TRBV11-3 to TRBJ1-3; D is uncertain. The V and J ends lost 2 bases and 0 bases respectively, with 8 bases between them. Germline assignment: CDR1 SGHNT and CDR2 YENEEA. The CDR3 runs to 15 residues. This chain's CDR3 is CASSLTAPSGNTIYF. The CDR3, as DNA: TGTGCCAGCAGCTTAACGGCACCCTCTGGAAACACCATATATTTT.

This clone appeared a few times. The DNA of the CDR3 is TGTGCCAGCAGCGACCCCAGGGGGGTACAGGAGACCCAGTACTTC. Residues: CASSDPRGVQETQYF. V gene TRBV9 combines with J gene TRBJ2-5, with a tentative D call TRBD1 (7 bases). V lost 3 bases and J 5 bases, leaving 17 bases between the germline ends. Germline CDR1 and CDR2: SGDLS and YYNGEE. CDR3 length equals 15 residues. Full variable domain (remainder filled in from reference TRBV9 and TRBJ2-5): DSGVTQTPKHLITATGQRVTLRCSPRSGDLSVYWYQQSLDQGLQFLIQYYNGEERAKGNILERFSAQQFPDLHSELNLSSLELGDSALYFCASSDPRGVQETQYFGPGTRLLVL.

A single count supports this clone. This sequence joins TRBV5-1 and TRBJ2-7, with TRBD1 matching 9 bases. Germline CDR1 SGHRS, CDR2 YFSETQ. This CDR3 is built from 14 residues. Unmatched junction bases numbered 3, after V lost 0 bases and J lost 5 bases. The CDR3 sequence: CASSLGTGEHEQYF. CDR3 DNA sequence: TGCGCCAGCAGCTTGGGGACAGGGGAACACGAGCAGTACTTC.

The sample holds a few counts of this clone. V gene TRBV29-1 combines with J gene TRBJ2-3; the match to TRBD2 covers 7 bases. Trimming took 7 bases from V and 2 from J; bases not matched to a gene: 9. From germline, CDR1 is SQVTM and CDR2 ANQGSEA. CDR3 length: 14 residues. The CDR3 is CSAGRAGVTDTQYF. The CDR3 DNA reads TGCAGCGCTGGGAGGGCCGGGGTCACAGATACGCAGTATTTT.

The chain couples TRBV18 to TRBJ2-3, with 7 bases lining up with TRBD2. The germline gives CDR1 KGHSH, CDR2 LQKENI. The CDR3 is 17 amino acids. After removal of 5 bases from V and 0 bases from J, the junction contained 11 bases not matched to a gene. CDR3 nucleotide sequence: TGTGCCAGCTCAAACAATTTACTAGCGACTAGCACAGATACGCAGTATTTT. Translating it yields CASSNNLLATSTDTQYF. Complete variable domain (other parts from reference TRBV18 and TRBJ2-3): NAGVMQNPRHLVRRRGQEARLRCSPMKGHSHVYWYRQLPEEGLKFMVYLQKENIIDESGMPKERFSAEFPKEGPSILRIQQVVRGDSAAYFCASSNNLLATSTDTQYFGPGTRLTVL.

This clone turned up a few times. The chain has TRBV4-1 and TRBJ2-4; possibly TRBD2 for D (6 bases). CDR1 MGHRA and CDR2 YSYEKL come from the germline V gene. The CDR3 totals 15 residues. V was cut by 5 bases and J by 7 bases, with 18 bases left in between. The CDR3 here is CASSDRDGGQNIQYF. The CDR3 DNA sequence: TGCGCCAGCAGCGACCGGGACGGAGGGCAGAACATTCAGTACTTC.

Note on this clone: Other nucleotide sequences in the sample specify the same CDR3. The chain employs TRBV28 and TRBJ1-4; unclear D gene. The germline V gene encodes CDR1 MDHEN and CDR2 SYDVKM. This CDR3 is built from 15 residues. V lost 3 bases, J lost 2 bases, and 10 bases lay in between. The DNA of the CDR3 is TGTGCCAGCAGTTTCTCCACTGCTACTAATGAAAAACTGTTTTTT. Translating it yields CASSFSTATNEKLFF.

This clone rates as medium-sized (0.01 to 0.1%). The chain recombines TRBV7-5 with TRBJ2-5; no DNA check was done on the table's D call, TRBD2. TRBV7-5 constitutes a pseudogene. This CDR3 is built from 15 residues. CDR3 loop: CASSPWEGRQETQYF. CDR3 coding DNA: TGTGCCAGCAGCCCTTGGGAGGGGCGGCAAGAGACCCAGTACTTC.

This chain links TRBV19 with TRBJ2-1; 10 bases are a match to TRBD2. The CDR3 extends over 15 amino acids. With V trimmed by 4 bases and J by 1 base, 1 base remained unmatched. Germline V gene lookup returns CDR1 LNHDA and CDR2 SQIVND (reference sequence). The CDR3 nucleotides read TGTGCCAGTAGTACTAGCGGGAGTTCCTACAATGAGCAGTTCTTC. Amino acids: CASSTSGSSYNEQFF.

V is TRBV11-3 and J is TRBJ2-7, with D unresolved. Germline CDR1 reads SGHNT; CDR2 reads YENEEA. V lost 1 base to trimming and J lost 2 bases, with 9 bases between them. CDR3 length: 14 residues. CDR3 loop: CASSLGGFTYEQYF. The CDR3 DNA reads as TGTGCCAGCAGCTTAGGGGGATTTACCTACGAGCAGTACTTC.

This chain uses TRBV19 with TRBJ2-5; TRBD2 matches at 10 bases. This CDR3 has 15 amino acids. Germline CDR1 LNHDA, CDR2 SQIVND (reference sequence). Trimming cost V 7 bases and J 0 bases; bases outside gene matches: 5. The CDR3 region is CASTRTSGYQETQYF. CDR3 nucleotide sequence: TGTGCCAGTACCCGGACTAGCGGATACCAAGAGACCCAGTACTTC.

In its sample, this clone was seen a few times. The V gene is TRBV25-1, the J gene TRBJ1-4; D is perhaps TRBD1 (6 bases). In germline, CDR1 is MGHDK, CDR2 SYGVNS. The ends were cut back, 1 base at V and 8 bases at J, with 14 bases in the middle. This CDR3 contains 15 residues. CDR3 loop: CASSEFRGAEEKLFF. CDR3 sequence (DNA): TGTGCCAGCAGTGAATTTCGGGGGGCGGAAGAAAAACTGTTTTTT.

The chain recombines TRBV18 with TRBJ1-1; D not resolved. Between the trimmed V and J ends, which lost 3 bases and 2 bases, there was a span of 13 bases. Germline values: CDR1 KGHSH, CDR2 LQKENI. This CDR3 contains 15 residues. In DNA form, the CDR3 reads TGTGCCAGCTCACCCCCAGTGGGAGCCAACACTGAAGCTTTCTTT. This codes for CASSPPVGANTEAFF.

Only a few counts were recorded for this clone. V and J are TRBV6-8 and TRBJ2-1, with 8 nucleotides matching TRBD2. The CDR3 extends over 16 amino acids. Germline loops: CDR1 MNHGY, CDR2 SAAAGT. V shed 2 bases and J 4 bases; nucleotides not matched to a gene: 7. The CDR3 bases are TGTGCCAGCAGTTACCTTACTAGCGGAGGTTACAATGAGCAGTTCTTC. Its translation is CASSYLTSGGYNEQFF.

The genes are TRBV6-8 and TRBJ1-2; the D is unclear. From germline, CDR1 is MNHGY and CDR2 SAAAGT. CDR3 length: 13 residues. Trimming took 2 bases from V and 8 from J, leaving 12 bases between them. The CDR3 region has the DNA TGTGCCAGCAGTTACATCGGCAGGAGGGGCTACACCTTC. The encoded protein is CASSYIGRRGYTF.

The gene calls are TRBV19 and TRBJ1-5, with unresolved D. The CDR3 extends over 13 amino acids. CDR1 is LNHDA, CDR2 SQIVND, per germline (reference sequence). Trimming took off 4 bases at V and 7 bases at J, with 11 bases between the two ends. This CDR3 is CASSTRRRQPQHF. As DNA, the CDR3 is TGTGCCAGTAGTACCCGCCGGCGGCAGCCCCAGCATTTT.

The V call is TRBV5-1, the J call TRBJ1-4, with 7 bases matching TRBD1. CDR3 length: 14 residues. V dropped 4 bases and J dropped 8; count of bases not matched to a gene: 8. Germline CDR1 SGHRS, CDR2 YFSETQ. CDR3 bases: TGCGCCAGCAGCCGGGACAGCCTCGCCGAAAAACTGTTTTTT. This sequence encodes CASSRDSLAEKLFF.

The CDR3: CASSLVGTGGYTEAFF. The CDR3 DNA reads TGCGCCAGCAGCTTGGTGGGGACAGGGGGGTACACTGAAGCTTTCTTT. The chain joins TRBV5-1 to TRBJ1-1, with 11 nucleotides matching TRBD1. From germline, CDR1 is SGHRS and CDR2 YFSETQ. The CDR3 sequence is 16 residues long. V gave up 0 bases and J gave up 3 bases; unmatched junction bases: 4.

This clone is judged large (0.1 to 1%). The chain recombines TRBV6-8 with TRBJ2-2; D remains unclear. The CDR3 is 13 amino acids. Trimming took 5 bases from V and 4 from J, leaving 8 bases between them. CDR1 and CDR2 from the germline V gene are MNHGY and SAAAGT. The CDR3 DNA follows: TGTGCCAGCAGTGACGACATCACCGGGGAGCTGTTTTTT. Translating it yields CASSDDITGELFF.